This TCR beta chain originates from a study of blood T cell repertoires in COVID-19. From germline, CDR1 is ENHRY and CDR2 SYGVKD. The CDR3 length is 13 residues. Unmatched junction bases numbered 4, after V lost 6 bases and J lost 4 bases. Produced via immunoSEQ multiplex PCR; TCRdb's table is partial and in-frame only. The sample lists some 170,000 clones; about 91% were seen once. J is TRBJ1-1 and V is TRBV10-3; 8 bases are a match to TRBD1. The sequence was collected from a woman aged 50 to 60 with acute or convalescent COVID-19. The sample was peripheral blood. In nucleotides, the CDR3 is TGTGCCATCAGAGCGACAGGGGTCACTGAAGCTTTCTTT. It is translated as CAIRATGVTEAFF.